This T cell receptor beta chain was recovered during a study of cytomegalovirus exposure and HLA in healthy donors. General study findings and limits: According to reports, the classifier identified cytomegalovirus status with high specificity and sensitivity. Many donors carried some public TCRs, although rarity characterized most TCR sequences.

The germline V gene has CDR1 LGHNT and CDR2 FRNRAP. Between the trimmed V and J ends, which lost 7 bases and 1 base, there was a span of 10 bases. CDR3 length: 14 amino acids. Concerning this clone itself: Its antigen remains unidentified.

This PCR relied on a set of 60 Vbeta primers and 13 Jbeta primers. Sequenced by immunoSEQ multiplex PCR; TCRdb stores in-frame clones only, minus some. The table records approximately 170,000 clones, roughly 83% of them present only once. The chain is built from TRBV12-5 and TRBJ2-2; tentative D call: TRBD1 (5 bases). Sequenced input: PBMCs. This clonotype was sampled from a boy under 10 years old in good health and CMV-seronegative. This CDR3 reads CASVRTGNTGELFF. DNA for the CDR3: TGTGCTAGTGTCCGAACAGGGAACACCGGGGAGCTGTTTTTT.